This TCR beta chain was retrieved from a study of T cell responses to AZD1222 COVID-19 vaccine. Study-wide context: Researchers grouped second doses given at about 4 or about 12 weeks into one pool.

Method: immunoSEQ multiplex PCR; TCRdb's copy keeps in-frame clones and lacks some. The sample has about 140,000 clones, 88% seen once; the top ten hold around 3.3%. Findings and limits, study-wide: Along spike, vaccine-associated CD4 TCRs were found throughout, with dominance at 160-218 and 743-854. Every sample of the repertoires postdated the peak T cell response. Among the donors, most were white British and more were female, and clonal diversity was possibly underestimated.

As regards this clone: What it recognizes is unknown.

V dropped 3 bases and J dropped 1 base, with 9 bases sitting between them. The CDR3 totals 14 residues. Germline lookup yields CDR1 SEHNR and CDR2 FQNEAQ (reference sequence). The material was peripheral blood, obtained on day 0 of AZD1222 vaccination. The receptor's source is an adult in good health. V and J are TRBV7-9 and TRBJ1-1; a possible D gene is TRBD1 (5 bases). The CDR3 DNA is TGTGCCAGCAGCTTTTATCAGGGGAACACTGAAGCTTTCTTT. Its translation is CASSFYQGNTEAFF.